These 24 T cell receptor beta chains originate from one sample sequenced in a study of OX40 agonist ivuxolimab in advanced cancers. Measured with immunoSEQ multiplex PCR; TCRdb has only the in-frame clones, and not every one. This sample has some 60,000 clones, with approximately 80% found just once. Sequenced here: CD4+ or CD8+ T cells sorted from blood, sampled in a trial of the OX40 agonist ivuxolimab. The receptors here all came from an adult with an advanced solid tumor such as melanoma, head and neck, liver or kidney cancer.

About this clone: In the same sample, other DNA sequences code for this CDR3. This chain links TRBV2 with TRBJ1-5; possible D gene TRBD1, 6 bases. V lost 6 bases and J 3 bases, leaving 18 bases between the germline ends. CDR1 and CDR2 (germline): SNHLY, FYNNEI. The CDR3 covers 16 residues. The CDR3 protein is CASSPPPTGTNQPQHF. In DNA, the CDR3 is TGTGCCAGCAGCCCCCCCCCTACAGGGACCAATCAGCCCCAGCATTTT.

V usage is TRBV18 and J usage is TRBJ2-7; 8 nucleotides agree with TRBD2. V was clipped by 3 bases and J by 0 bases; unmatched bases: 7. From germline, CDR1 is KGHSH and CDR2 LQKENI. The CDR3 is made up of 16 amino acids. The DNA of the CDR3 is TGTGCCAGCTCACCCGCGGGGCGGGAGGACTCCTACGAGCAGTACTTC. Translating gives CASSPAGREDSYEQYF.

This clone was detected a few times. This sequence joins TRBV7-3 and TRBJ1-2; D perhaps matches TRBD1 (6 bases). The CDR3 loop spans 14 amino acids. Germline V gene lookup returns CDR1 SGHTA and CDR2 FQGTGA. V gave up 5 bases and J gave up 4 bases, with 14 bases separating them. The CDR3 here is CASSPSGGGYGYTF. DNA of the CDR3: TGTGCCAGCAGCCCCTCCGGGGGCGGCTATGGCTACACCTTC.

This clone has more than one count but fewer than ten. The chain joins TRBV7-2 to TRBJ2-2, with a weak D call TRBD2 (5 bases). CDR1 and CDR2 (germline): SGHTA, FQGNSA. The CDR3 consists of 15 residues. Trimming took 2 bases from V and 5 from J, leaving 12 bases between them. The CDR3 nucleotides are TGTGCCAGCAGCTTAAATCCGGGAAAAACCGGGGAGCTGTTTTTT. The encoded protein is CASSLNPGKTGELFF.

The chain joins TRBV23-1 to TRBJ2-2, with 7 bases identical to TRBD2. TRBV23-1 is reported as an ORF; its role is uncertain. The CDR3 consists of 15 residues. V trimming: 7 bases; J trimming: 8 bases; junction bases outside the gene matches: 13. CDR3 coding DNA: TGCGCCAGCATTATAGGGGCGGGAGTATGGGGGGAGCTGTTTTTT. Translated, it gives CASIIGAGVWGELFF.

V gene TRBV2 combines with J gene TRBJ1-1; 12 bases fit TRBD1. The germline V gene has CDR1 SNHLY and CDR2 FYNNEI. The junction had 1 base not matched to a gene; V was cut back by 7 bases and J by 4 bases. The CDR3 is 13 amino acids. In DNA form, the CDR3 reads TGTGCCAGCACGGGACAGGGGGCCACTGAAGCTTTCTTT. This gives the protein CASTGQGATEAFF.

The chain recombines TRBV7-9 with TRBJ2-1; 10 nucleotides line up with TRBD2. Germline V gives CDR1 SEHNR, CDR2 FQNEAQ (reference sequence). The junction had 10 bases not matched to a gene; V was cut back by 7 bases and J by 7 bases. The CDR3 runs to 15 residues. In DNA form, the CDR3 reads TGTGCCAGCACAGAACTAGCGGGGCAAGGTAATGAGCAGTTCTTC. It is translated as CASTELAGQGNEQFF.

This rearrangement joins TRBV14 to TRBJ2-2; 7 bases fit TRBD2. The CDR3 totals 17 residues. Germline V gives CDR1 SGHDN, CDR2 FVKESK. The V gene end was trimmed by 1 base and the J gene end by 4 bases; junction bases not matched to a gene: 9. Here the CDR3 reads CASSQGWLAGFTGELFF. The CDR3, as DNA: TGTGCCAGCAGCCAAGGTTGGTTAGCGGGTTTCACCGGGGAGCTGTTTTTT.

This chain joins TRBV5-1 and TRBJ2-1, with a weak D call TRBD2 (5 bases). Per germline, CDR1 SGHRS and CDR2 YFSETQ. The CDR3 length is 15 residues. V was shortened by 7 bases and J by 1 base, with 15 bases between the two germline ends. The DNA of the CDR3 is TGCGCCAGCTCCGAGGGTAGCAGGTCCTACAATGAGCAGTTCTTC. As protein: CASSEGSRSYNEQFF. The full variable domain, its missing parts supplied by reference TRBV5-1 and TRBJ2-1, is KAGVTQTPRYLIKTRGQQVTLSCSPISGHRSVSWYQQTPGQGLQFLFEYFSETQRNKGNFPGRFSGRQFSNSRSEMNVSTLELGDSALYLCASSEGSRSYNEQFFGPGTRLTVL.

The V and J genes are TRBV27 and TRBJ2-3; D is undetermined. V was shortened by 0 bases and J by 4 bases, with 5 bases between the two germline ends. The CDR3 loop spans 13 amino acids. Germline-derived CDR1 and CDR2 are MNHEY and SMNVEV (reference sequence). CDR3 nucleotide sequence: TGTGCCAGCAGTTTATCGCGCCCAGATACGCAGTATTTT. Translated, it gives CASSLSRPDTQYF.

This CDR3 is CASSPGLAGGQETQYF. CDR3 sequence (DNA): TGTGCCAGCAGCCCAGGACTAGCGGGAGGACAAGAGACCCAGTACTTC. This sequence joins TRBV11-3 and TRBJ2-5, with TRBD2 identical over 14 bases. Trimming removed 5 bases from V and 2 bases from J; junction bases left unmatched: 4. The CDR3 has 16 residues. The germline gives CDR1 SGHNT, CDR2 YENEEA.

The chain links TRBV7-6 to TRBJ2-2; D remains unclear. Germline V gene data show CDR1 as SGHVS and CDR2 as FNYEAQ. CDR3 length: 16 amino acids. Trimming stripped 3 bases from V and 1 base from J, with 12 bases between. The CDR3 is CASSLRLAVNTGELFF. In nucleotides, the CDR3 is TGTGCCAGCAGCTTGCGTCTGGCAGTGAACACCGGGGAGCTGTTTTTT. The full variable domain, completed using reference TRBV7-6 and TRBJ2-2, is GAGVSQSPRYKVTKRGQDVALRCDPISGHVSLYWYRQALGQGPEFLTYFNYEAQQDKSGLPNDRFSAERPEGSISTLTIQRTEQRDSAMYRCASSLRLAVNTGELFFGEGSRLTVL.

The rearrangement uses TRBV7-9 and TRBJ2-3; D ambiguous. CDR3 length equals 15 residues. Germline V lookup: CDR1 SEHNR, CDR2 FQNEAQ (reference sequence). Trimming pared 2 bases from V and 5 bases from J, leaving 14 bases between. CDR3 in amino acids: CASSLLYLGRDTQYF. The CDR3 DNA follows: TGTGCCAGCAGCTTACTTTACCTAGGGCGAGATACGCAGTATTTT.

The chain has TRBV30 and TRBJ1-5; D is unresolved. The germline V and J ends were trimmed by 5 bases and 3 bases, with 11 bases remaining between them. The CDR3 covers 13 residues. Germline loops: CDR1 GTSNPN, CDR2 SVGIG (reference sequence). CDR3: CAWSGVNNQPQHF. CDR3 sequence (DNA): TGTGCCTGGTCAGGTGTCAACAATCAGCCCCAGCATTTT.

Here the CDR3 DNA reads TGTGCCAGCAGCTCAGAGCCCTCTAGACAGGCTTTCTTT. Amino acid sequence: CASSSEPSRQAFF. The gene calls are TRBV5-6 and TRBJ1-1, with a tentative D call TRBD1 (5 bases). CDR1 and CDR2 (germline): SGHDT, YYEEEE. V gave up 3 bases and J gave up 11 bases, with 17 bases separating them. This CDR3 is built from 13 residues.

V is TRBV14 and J is TRBJ1-2; D unresolved. This CDR3 comprises 13 residues. Trimming cost V 4 bases and J 8 bases, with 14 bases left between them. Germline CDR1 reads SGHDN; CDR2 reads FVKESK. The chain's CDR3 is CASSPTRLGGYTF. As DNA, the CDR3 is TGTGCCAGCAGCCCGACCCGGCTTGGGGGCTACACCTTC.

The rearrangement links TRBV27 to TRBJ2-3; 7 bases align to TRBD2. In germline, CDR1 is MNHEY, CDR2 SMNVEV (reference sequence). The CDR3 is 14 amino acids. The J segment lost 6 bases and the V segment lost 8 bases, leaving 11 bases of the junction unmatched. This CDR3 reads CASHRLALKDTQYF. CDR3 nucleotide sequence: TGTGCCAGCCATCGACTAGCACTGAAGGATACGCAGTATTTT.

V usage is TRBV9 and J usage is TRBJ2-1; D remains unclear. Trimming pared 0 bases from V and 2 bases from J, leaving 9 bases between. Germline V gene lookup returns CDR1 SGDLS and CDR2 YYNGEE. This CDR3 is 15 amino acids long. The CDR3 protein is CASSVGGSTYNEQFF. The CDR3 region has the DNA TGTGCCAGCAGCGTAGGGGGTTCCACCTACAATGAGCAGTTCTTC.

The rearrangement joins TRBV25-1 to TRBJ2-7; 9 bases fit TRBD1. There are 15 residues in the CDR3. V trimming: 4 bases; J trimming: 4 bases; junction bases outside the gene matches: 8. CDR1 and CDR2 from the germline V gene are MGHDK and SYGVNS. CDR3 in DNA: TGTGCCAGCAGTGCTCTAGGACAGGGGATGTACGAGCAGTACTTC. It specifies CASSALGQGMYEQYF.

V gene TRBV25-1 combines with J gene TRBJ2-7, with a tentative D call TRBD1 (5 bases). Germline V gene lookup returns CDR1 MGHDK and CDR2 SYGVNS. V was trimmed by 7 bases and J by 1 base, leaving 11 bases between them. The length of the CDR3 is 13 residues. The CDR3 bases are TGTGCCAGCACCCGACAGTCATCCTACGAGCAGTACTTC. This encodes CASTRQSSYEQYF.

The chain employs TRBV7-2 and TRBJ2-5, with 9 bases that match TRBD2. Germline values: CDR1 SGHTA, CDR2 FQGNSA. The length of the CDR3 is 16 residues. V gave up 0 bases and J gave up 2 bases; unmatched junction bases: 4. The CDR3 sequence: CASSLAPTSGQETQYF. CDR3 DNA: TGTGCCAGCAGCTTAGCCCCGACTAGCGGACAAGAGACCCAGTACTTC.

This clone appeared a few times. The chain joins TRBV7-6 to TRBJ2-1; D not resolved. CDR1 is SGHVS, CDR2 FNYEAQ, per germline. Trimming removed 5 bases at V and 3 bases at J, with 20 bases between. This CDR3 region has 17 residues. Written as DNA, the CDR3 is TGTGCCAGCAGCACGGAGCCCCCCAGCGTACACTACAATGAGCAGTTCTTC. It specifies CASSTEPPSVHYNEQFF. The full variable domain, completed using reference TRBV7-6 and TRBJ2-1, is GAGVSQSPRYKVTKRGQDVALRCDPISGHVSLYWYRQALGQGPEFLTYFNYEAQQDKSGLPNDRFSAERPEGSISTLTIQRTEQRDSAMYRCASSTEPPSVHYNEQFFGPGTRLTVL.

This clone was picked up one time. V and J are TRBV2 and TRBJ2-3; 12 nucleotides agree with TRBD2. V trimming: 11 bases; J trimming: 0 bases; junction bases outside the gene matches: 3. Germline loops: CDR1 SNHLY, CDR2 FYNNEI. There are 14 residues in the CDR3. The CDR3 reads CAGGLAGSTDTQYF. In nucleotides, the CDR3 is TGTGCCGGGGGACTAGCGGGTAGCACAGATACGCAGTATTTT.

The genes are TRBV7-9 and TRBJ1-3; the D gene is possibly TRBD1 (5 bases). The CDR3 sequence is 14 residues long. The V end lost 3 bases, the J end lost 1 base, and 7 bases lay between the germline ends. Germline V CDR1 and CDR2: SEHNR, FQNEAQ (reference sequence). The CDR3 region has the DNA TGTGCCAGCAGCTTGGGGGGTTCTGGAAACACCATATATTTT. It specifies CASSLGGSGNTIYF.